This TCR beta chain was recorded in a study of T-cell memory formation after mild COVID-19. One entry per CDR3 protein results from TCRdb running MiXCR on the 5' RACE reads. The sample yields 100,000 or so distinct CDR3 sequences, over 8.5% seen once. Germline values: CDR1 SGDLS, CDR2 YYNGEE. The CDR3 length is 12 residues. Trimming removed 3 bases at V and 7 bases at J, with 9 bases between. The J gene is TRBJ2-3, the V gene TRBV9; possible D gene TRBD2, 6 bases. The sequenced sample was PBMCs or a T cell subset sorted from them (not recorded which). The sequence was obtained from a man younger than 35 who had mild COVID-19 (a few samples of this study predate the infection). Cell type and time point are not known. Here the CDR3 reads CASSDGGYTQYF. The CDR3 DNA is TGTGCCAGCAGCGACGGAGGGTATACGCAGTATTTT.